This T cell receptor beta chain came from a study of CD8 T cells in ankylosing spondylitis. Study-wide results and limits: One TCR beta motif, made up of roughly eight highly homologous variants, appeared characteristic of ankylosing spondylitis blood.

V lost 3 bases to trimming and J lost 0 bases, with 7 bases between them. The CDR3 consists of 14 residues. CDR1 and CDR2 from the germline V gene are MNHEY and SMNVEV (reference sequence). This clonotype was found a few times. Its antigen is currently unknown. TCRdb re-derived calls from the 5' RACE reads in MiXCR, one entry per CDR3 protein. The sample has 700,000 or so distinct CDR3 sequences, about 20% seen once; the top ten hold 19%. This sequence was found in a male donor with ankylosing spondylitis. The sequenced material came from blood, either unsorted or a sorted T cell fraction (not recorded which). This rearrangement joins TRBV27 to TRBJ2-3, with D unresolved. The CDR3 reads CASSFGQSTDTQYF. The CDR3 DNA reads TGTGCCAGCAGTTTCGGGCAGAGCACAGATACGCAGTATTTT.